Each of the 2 T cell receptor beta chains below was sequenced from the same sample in a study of blood T cell repertoires in COVID-19. This table comes from immunoSEQ multiplex PCR, and its TCRdb copy is limited to in-frame clones, with some not included. The sample has 300,000 to 450,000 clones; around 87% are singletons. Input material: peripheral blood. The receptors derive from a woman aged 55 to 70 with COVID-19, enrolled during active disease.

This chain links TRBV27 with TRBJ1-1; D is uncertain. The length of the CDR3 is 14 residues. Germline CDR1 MNHEY, CDR2 SMNVEV (reference sequence). V gave up 6 bases and J gave up 1 base, with 12 bases separating them. This chain's CDR3 is CASSEHLGNTEAFF. The CDR3 DNA follows: TGTGCCAGCAGCGAACATCTTGGGAACACTGAAGCTTTCTTT.

This clone was counted once. The chain carries TRBV5-5 and TRBJ2-7; D might be TRBD2 (5 bases). The CDR3 extends over 17 amino acids. Trimming removed 3 bases from V and 1 base from J, with 20 bases in between. Germline CDR1 and CDR2: SGHKS and YYEKEE (reference sequence). Written as DNA, the CDR3 is TGTGCCAGCAGCTGGTGGGGAGCCACCCCCAATTCCTACGAGCAGTACTTC. It codes for CASSWWGATPNSYEQYF.